Reported below is one T cell receptor (beta chain). What it binds is not known. The CDR3 totals 15 residues. Germline loops: CDR1 LNHDA, CDR2 SQIVND (reference sequence). J was trimmed by 2 bases and V by 5 bases; bases with no gene match: 9. Amplification used 60 Vbeta primers and 13 Jbeta primers. Per the study methods: Tens of millions of unique TCR beta chains, around 11 million of them shared, were counted by a later analysis. Data came from immunoSEQ multiplex PCR; TCRdb stores just in-frame clones and leaves some out. V and J calls and clone size follow that table, whereas D and trimming were derived from the DNA. The sample consists of over 95,000 clones, 74% of them appearing once. The data derive from a study of cytomegalovirus exposure and HLA in healthy donors. Study-wide points: Cytomegalovirus status was reportedly diagnosed by the classifier with high specificity and sensitivity.

Healthy bone marrow donors made up the donor group. The clonotype comes from a human donor in good health. Sequencing was performed on PBMCs. The V and J genes are TRBV19 and TRBJ2-7, with 7 bases fitting TRBD1. This CDR3 reads CASSAPGQTPYEQYF. Here the CDR3 DNA reads TGTGCCAGTAGTGCCCCGGGACAGACCCCCTACGAGCAGTACTTC.